This T cell receptor beta chain was documented in a study of quantifying T cell responses using KT2 cells. Study at large: Reverse transcription used primers in the TCR alpha and beta constant regions. Study outcomes and limitations: KT2 sequence counts showed saturation when very many KT2 cells were spiked in. Input KT2 cell number predicted KT2 alpha and beta sequence counts linearly over several orders of magnitude.

This clonotype was seen ten or more times. What it binds is unknown. CDR1 is GTSNPN and CDR2 is SVGIG in the germline V gene (reference sequence). This CDR3 comprises 12 residues. Trimming removed 3 bases at V and 3 bases at J, with 9 bases between. Each cDNA got a UMI-containing oligo ligated at its 3' end. First-round PCR used roughly 4 cycles and beta primers RC1.1 and RC1.2 covering TRBC1 and TRBC2. One entry per CDR3 protein, called by TCRdb with MiXCR from the UMI-ligation and nested PCR reads. This sample carries about 33,000 distinct CDR3 sequences, around a tenth of them seen once, and the ten largest clones take roughly 9.7%.

Input material: PBMCs spiked with cells of the T cell clone KT2. This sequence was found in a human donor. The gene calls are TRBV30 and TRBJ2-7; D may be TRBD1 (5 bases). The CDR3 bases are TGTGCCTGGAGCCGACAGTACTACGAGCAGTACTTC. Amino acids: CAWSRQYYEQYF.